This TCR beta chain was observed in a study of T cells in Graves' hyperthyroidism and ophthalmopathy. Findings of the study overall: A model of 13 V-J pairs discriminated ophthalmopathy from stable hyperthyroidism. Model-based prediction identified ophthalmopathy a median about 6 months prior to its onset.

What was amplified from RNA transcripts were TCR beta CDR3 regions. RT-PCR in the first round (using the HTBI primer set) targeted the TCR CDR3. TCRdb re-called the multiplex PCR reads through MiXCR, storing one row per CDR3 protein. The sample carries about 460,000 distinct CDR3 sequences, approximately 23% recorded once. This clonotype was counted many times. Its antigen is not known. Researchers barred patients who had uncontrolled infection, other autoimmune disease, pregnancy or lactation. The CDR3 sequence is 14 residues long. With 3 bases removed from V and 1 base from J, the gap between germline ends came to 9 bases. CDR1 MNHNS and CDR2 SASEGT come from the germline V gene.

The gene calls are TRBV6-1 and TRBJ1-1, with D possibly TRBD1 on 5 matching bases. The specimen sequenced was blood. The clonotype comes from a woman in her sixties or seventies with Graves' ophthalmopathy. DNA for the CDR3: TGTGCCAGCAGTGATGGGGCATGGAACACTGAAGCTTTCTTT. This sequence encodes CASSDGAWNTEAFF.